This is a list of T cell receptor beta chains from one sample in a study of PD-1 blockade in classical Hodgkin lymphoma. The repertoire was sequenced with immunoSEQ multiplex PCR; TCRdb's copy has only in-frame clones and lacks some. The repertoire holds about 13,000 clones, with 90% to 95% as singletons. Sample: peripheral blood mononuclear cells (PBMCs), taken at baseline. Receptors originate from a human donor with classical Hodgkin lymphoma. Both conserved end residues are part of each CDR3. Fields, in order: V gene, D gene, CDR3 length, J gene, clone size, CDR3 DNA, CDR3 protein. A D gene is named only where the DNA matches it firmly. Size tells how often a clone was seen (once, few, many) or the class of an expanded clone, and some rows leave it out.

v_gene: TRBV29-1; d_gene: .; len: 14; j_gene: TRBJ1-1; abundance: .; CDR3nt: TGCAGCGTTGAGAAGAAGGGTATGAACACTGAAGCTTTCTTT; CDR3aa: CSVEKKGMNTEAFF
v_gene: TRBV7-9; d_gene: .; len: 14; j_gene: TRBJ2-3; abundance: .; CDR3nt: TGTGCCAGCAGCTTAGTTTCTAGCACAGATACGCAGTATTTT; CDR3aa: CASSLVSSTDTQYF
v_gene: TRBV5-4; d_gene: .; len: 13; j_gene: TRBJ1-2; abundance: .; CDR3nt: TGTGCCAGCAGCTTGGGTAGTAACTATGGCTACACCTTC; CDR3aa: CASSLGSNYGYTF
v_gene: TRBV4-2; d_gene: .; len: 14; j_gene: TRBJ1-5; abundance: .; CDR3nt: TGTGCCAGCAGCCAAGCGGTGGGCAATCAGCCCCAGCATTTT; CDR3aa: CASSQAVGNQPQHF
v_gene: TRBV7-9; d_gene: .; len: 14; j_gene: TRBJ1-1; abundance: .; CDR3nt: TGTGCCAGCAGCTTAGTGGGGGGGATCACTGAAGCTTTCTTT; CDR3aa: CASSLVGGITEAFF
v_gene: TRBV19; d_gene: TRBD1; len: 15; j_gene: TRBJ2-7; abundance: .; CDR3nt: TGTGCCAGTAGTCTAGGGACAGGGGTGCACTACGAGCAGTACTTC; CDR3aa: CASSLGTGVHYEQYF
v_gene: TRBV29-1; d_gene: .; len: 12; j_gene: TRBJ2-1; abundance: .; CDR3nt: TGCAGCGTTGAAGATAACCGACAGGAACAGTTCTTC; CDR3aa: CSVEDNRQEQFF
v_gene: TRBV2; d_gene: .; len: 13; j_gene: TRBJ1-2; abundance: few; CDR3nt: TGTGCCAGCAGTGTGTCAATGAACTATGGCTACACCTTC; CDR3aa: CASSVSMNYGYTF
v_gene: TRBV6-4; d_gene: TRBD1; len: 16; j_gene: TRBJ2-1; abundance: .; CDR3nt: TGTGCCAGCAGTGACCATCAAGGGGACAGCCCCAATGAGCAGTTCTTC; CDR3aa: CASSDHQGDSPNEQFF
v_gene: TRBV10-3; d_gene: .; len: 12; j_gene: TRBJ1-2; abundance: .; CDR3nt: TGTGCCATCAGAAGGGGGGACTATGGCTACACCTTC; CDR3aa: CAIRRGDYGYTF
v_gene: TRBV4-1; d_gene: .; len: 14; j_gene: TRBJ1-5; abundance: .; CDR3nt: TGCGCCAGCAGCCGAGAACAGGGTTATCAGCCCCAGCATTTT; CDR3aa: CASSREQGYQPQHF
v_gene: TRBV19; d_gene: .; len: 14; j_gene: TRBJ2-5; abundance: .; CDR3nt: TGTGCCAGTAGTATAGATAGACGCCGGGTGACCCAGTACTTC; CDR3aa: CASSIDRRRVTQYF
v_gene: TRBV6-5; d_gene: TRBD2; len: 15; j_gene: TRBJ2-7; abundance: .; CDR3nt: TGTGCCAGCAGTGGGACTAGCGGGAGAATCTACGAGCAGTACTTC; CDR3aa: CASSGTSGRIYEQYF
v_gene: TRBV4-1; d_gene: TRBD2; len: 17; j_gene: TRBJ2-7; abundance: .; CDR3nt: TGCGCCAGCAGCCAAGAGGGGGTAGCGGGTTCTCTCTACGAGCAGTACTTC; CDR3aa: CASSQEGVAGSLYEQYF
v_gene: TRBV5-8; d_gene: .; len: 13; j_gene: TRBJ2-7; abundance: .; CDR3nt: TGTGCCAGCACCCCGGGGGGCGCCTACGAGCAGTACTTC; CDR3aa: CASTPGGAYEQYF